The 7 T cell receptor beta chains listed next were all sequenced from one sample in a study of early stage breast cancer tumors. Assay: immunoSEQ multiplex PCR; the TCRdb copy retains only in-frame clones and omits some. The sample lists about 7,900 clones; over 60% were seen once. The source material was breast tumor tissue. These receptors originate from a person in their 70s with breast cancer.

Only a few counts were recorded for this clone. V is TRBV30 and J is TRBJ1-1; 9 positions match TRBD1. The length of the CDR3 is 18 residues. Trimming at V came to 3 bases and at J to 5 bases, leaving 19 bases not matched to a gene. Germline CDR1 is GTSNPN and CDR2 is SVGIG (reference sequence). The CDR3 nucleotides are TGTGCCTGGAGCGAAGCAATGAGGTGGGGGACAGGGAAGACTGAAGCTTTCTTT. As protein: CAWSEAMRWGTGKTEAFF. Supplemented by reference TRBV30 and TRBJ1-1, the full variable domain reads SQTIHQWPATLVQPVGSPLSLECTVEGTSNPNLYWYRQAAGRGLQLLFYSVGIGQISSEVPQNLSASRPQDRQFILSSKKLLLSDSGFYLCAWSEAMRWGTGKTEAFFGQGTRLTVV.

CDR3 DNA sequence: TGTGCCAGCAGCGAGAGCGGGGGGGCCGTGACAGATACGCAGTATTTT. Translated: CASSESGGAVTDTQYF. This chain joins TRBV11-2 and TRBJ2-3; 10 bases are shared with TRBD2. V lost 5 bases, J lost 3 bases, and 8 bases stayed unmatched. The V gene's germline CDR1 is SGHAT and CDR2 FQNNGV. The CDR3 runs 16 residues.

The chain employs TRBV7-2 and TRBJ1-2; the D is unclear. CDR3 size: 11 residues. V gave up 5 bases and J gave up 4 bases, with 5 bases separating them. From germline, CDR1 is SGHTA and CDR2 FQGNSA. The chain's CDR3 is CASSLSYGYTF. The CDR3 coding sequence is TGTGCCAGCAGCCTATCCTATGGCTACACCTTC. The variable domain in full, completed from reference TRBV7-2 and TRBJ1-2, reads GAGVSQSPSNKVTEKGKDVELRCDPISGHTALYWYRQSLGQGLEFLIYFQGNSAPDKSGLPSDRFSAERTGGSVSTLTIQRTQQEDSAVYLCASSLSYGYTFGSGTRLTVV.

The rearrangement uses TRBV19 and TRBJ2-2; 10 nucleotides match TRBD2. This CDR3 is built from 17 residues. Germline CDR1 LNHDA, CDR2 SQIVND (reference sequence). V lost 5 bases to trimming and J lost 2 bases; unmatched junction nucleotides: 8. The CDR3 sequence is CASSLSGGPINTGELFF. The CDR3 DNA reads TGTGCCAGTAGTCTTAGCGGGGGGCCGATAAACACCGGGGAGCTGTTTTTT.

This clone is deemed large (0.1 to 1%). The genes are TRBV4-2 and TRBJ2-2; 7 bases match TRBD2. J lost 2 bases, V lost 1 base, and 13 bases had no gene match. In germline, CDR1 is LGHNA, CDR2 YNFKEQ. The CDR3 totals 19 residues. The CDR3 coding sequence is TGTGCCAGCAGCCAAGGAGAGGCTAGCGGCGGTTTAAACACCGGGGAGCTGTTTTTT. As protein: CASSQGEASGGLNTGELFF.

The chain combines TRBV5-5 with TRBJ2-2; D call uncertain. The CDR3 runs to 14 residues. Per germline, CDR1 SGHKS and CDR2 YYEKEE (reference sequence). V was shortened by 3 bases and J by 6 bases, with 12 bases between the two germline ends. The CDR3 nucleotides are TGTGCCAGCAGCTCAACGGCAGGCTCCGGGGAGCTGTTTTTT. It is translated as CASSSTAGSGELFF.

The chain joins TRBV28 to TRBJ2-7, with D unresolved. The CDR3 consists of 11 residues. Germline V lookup: CDR1 MDHEN, CDR2 SYDVKM. Trimming left V 4 bases short and J 6 bases short, with 7 bases between. In DNA form, the CDR3 reads TGTGCCAGCAGTTCCCCCTCCGAGCAGTACTTC. Translated: CASSSPSEQYF.